Shown below are 22 T cell receptor beta chains from a single sample sequenced in a study of shared clonotypes between healthy human individuals. TCRdb's table, derived via immunoSEQ multiplex PCR, lists solely in-frame clones and lacks some. The data contain hundreds of thousands of clones, more than 95% of them singletons. The source material was naive CD4+ T cells sorted from blood. Regarding subset: CD45RA+ positively selected. These receptors were obtained from a woman in her twenties or thirties in good health.

The chain combines TRBV9 with TRBJ1-5, with D possibly matching TRBD1 (5 bases). Per germline, CDR1 SGDLS and CDR2 YYNGEE. The CDR3 covers 15 residues. V was cut by 0 bases and J by 3 bases, with 10 bases left in between. The CDR3 region has the DNA TGTGCCAGCAGCGTAGGTCCAGGGATCAATCAGCCCCAGCATTTT. Translation gives CASSVGPGINQPQHF.

For this clone: This specimen includes other DNA sequences encoding the same CDR3. The chain couples TRBV7-9 to TRBJ2-2, with no clear D. With 1 base removed from V and 3 bases from J, the gap between germline ends came to 3 bases. The germline V gene encodes CDR1 SEHNR and CDR2 FQNEAQ (reference sequence). This CDR3 comprises 13 residues. The CDR3 region has the DNA TGTGCCAGCAGCTTAGTAGACACCGGGGAGCTGTTTTTT. This encodes CASSLVDTGELFF.

This rearrangement joins TRBV5-1 to TRBJ2-1; D unresolved. Trimming took off 1 base at V and 4 bases at J, with 9 bases between the two ends. The CDR3 sequence is 14 residues long. Germline values: CDR1 SGHRS, CDR2 YFSETQ. The CDR3, as DNA: TGCGCCAGCAGCTTGAGCACAGCGTACAATGAGCAGTTCTTC. Amino acids: CASSLSTAYNEQFF.

The genes are TRBV19 and TRBJ1-1; TRBD1 matches at 8 bases. Germline trimming cut 6 bases from V and 8 bases from J; bases unmatched to any gene: 11. CDR1 is LNHDA and CDR2 is SQIVND in the germline V gene (reference sequence). There are 14 residues in the CDR3. Here the CDR3 reads CASSNYNRGKEAFF. The CDR3 bases are TGTGCCAGTAGCAACTATAACAGGGGGAAAGAAGCTTTCTTT.

The chain combines TRBV20-1 with TRBJ1-1; D uncertain. Deletions cut 1 base from V and 8 bases from J, with 8 bases between. The germline V gene encodes CDR1 DFQATT and CDR2 SNEGSKA (reference sequence). This CDR3 spans 11 amino acids. The CDR3: CSARVGREAFF. The CDR3 bases are TGCAGTGCTAGAGTGGGCAGGGAAGCTTTCTTT.

V gene TRBV5-1 combines with J gene TRBJ1-3, with TRBD1 identical over 7 bases. Germline CDR1 SGHRS, CDR2 YFSETQ. The CDR3 is made up of 15 amino acids. V shed 1 base, J shed 2 bases, and the junction held 3 bases outside the gene matches. The CDR3 spells CASSLNRGAGNTIYF. DNA of the CDR3: TGCGCCAGCAGCTTGAACAGGGGTGCTGGAAACACCATATATTTT.

V is TRBV11-2 and J is TRBJ1-1, with D unclear. V was shortened by 3 bases and J by 5 bases, with 10 bases between the two germline ends. Germline CDR1 reads SGHAT; CDR2 reads FQNNGV. This CDR3 comprises 13 residues. In nucleotides, the CDR3 is TGTGCCAGCAGCTTCAACGTGGAGACTGAAGCTTTCTTT. Protein product: CASSFNVETEAFF.

The CDR3 nucleotides read TGTGCCTGGACCAAAACAGGAGGCACTAATGAAAAACTGTTTTTT. Translating it yields CAWTKTGGTNEKLFF. The rearrangement uses TRBV30 and TRBJ1-4, with D maybe TRBD1 (5 bases). The CDR3 runs to 15 residues. Germline V CDR1 and CDR2: GTSNPN, SVGIG (reference sequence). The V gene lost 4 bases and the J gene lost 2 bases, with 14 bases spanning the gap.

The gene calls are TRBV5-4 and TRBJ1-4; TRBD1 matches 8 bases. V trimming: 3 bases; J trimming: 5 bases; junction bases outside the gene matches: 3. This CDR3 region has 14 residues. Per germline, CDR1 SGHNT and CDR2 YYREEE (reference sequence). The CDR3 region is CASSSQGANEKLFF. For the CDR3, the DNA is TGTGCCAGCAGCTCCCAGGGGGCGAATGAAAAACTGTTTTTT.

The DNA of the CDR3 is TGTGCCAGCAGCTTGCCGTCCACCCCGGGATGGGGCTACACCTTC. It codes for CASSLPSTPGWGYTF. The chain has TRBV13 and TRBJ1-2; no clear D. Germline CDR1 PRHDT, CDR2 FYEKMQ (reference sequence). V dropped 3 bases and J dropped 8 bases, with 19 bases sitting between them. CDR3 length equals 15 residues.

This chain uses TRBV19 with TRBJ2-3, with 8 nucleotides matching TRBD2. The CDR3 consists of 18 residues. Germline V gene data show CDR1 as LNHDA and CDR2 as SQIVND (reference sequence). V lost 4 bases, J lost 6 bases, and 18 bases stayed unmatched. The CDR3 reads CASSRGGSGEWAHDTQYF. Here the CDR3 DNA reads TGTGCCAGTAGTAGAGGGGGTAGCGGGGAGTGGGCCCACGATACGCAGTATTTT.

The V call is TRBV5-1, the J call TRBJ2-2, with TRBD2 matching 8 bases. J gave up 4 bases and V 2 bases, and 4 bases lay outside the gene matches. This CDR3 has 15 residues. Germline CDR1 and CDR2: SGHRS and YFSETQ. The DNA for the CDR3 is TGCGCCAGCAGCTTCTCTAGCGGGCGCACCGGGGAGCTGTTTTTT. It translates to CASSFSSGRTGELFF.

The CDR3 reads CASSQDIGLAGRFF. The CDR3 DNA follows: TGTGCCAGCAGCCAAGATATTGGGCTAGCGGGAAGGTTCTTC. The V call is TRBV4-2, the J call TRBJ2-1; 9 bases are a match to TRBD2. This CDR3 spans 14 amino acids. V trimming: 0 bases; J trimming: 15 bases; junction bases outside the gene matches: 9. CDR1 and CDR2 from the germline V gene are LGHNA and YNFKEQ.

In nucleotides, the CDR3 is TGTGCCAGCAGTCCTGGAACCGGGACAGTCTACGAGCAGTACTTC. Encoded protein: CASSPGTGTVYEQYF. The chain employs TRBV28 and TRBJ2-7; 7 bases fit TRBD1. This CDR3 contains 15 residues. CDR1 and CDR2 (germline): MDHEN, SYDVKM. V lost 5 bases to trimming and J lost 3 bases; unmatched junction nucleotides: 10.

Here the CDR3 reads CASSLWDQRGEQFF. The CDR3 DNA reads TGCGCCAGCAGCTTGTGGGATCAACGTGGTGAGCAGTTCTTC. V gene TRBV5-1 combines with J gene TRBJ2-1; D remains unclear. The CDR3 runs to 14 residues. V lost 1 base and J lost 9, with 14 bases in between. CDR1 is SGHRS and CDR2 is YFSETQ in the germline V gene.

The genes are TRBV18 and TRBJ1-2; 9 bases agree with TRBD1. CDR3 size: 15 residues. From germline, CDR1 is KGHSH and CDR2 LQKENI. V lost 2 bases to trimming and J lost 3 bases; unmatched junction nucleotides: 4. The CDR3 here is CASSPTGTGYYGYTF. Here the CDR3 DNA reads TGTGCCAGCTCACCAACCGGGACAGGGTACTATGGCTACACCTTC. Full variable domain (missing parts from reference TRBV18 and TRBJ1-2): NAGVMQNPRHLVRRRGQEARLRCSPMKGHSHVYWYRQLPEEGLKFMVYLQKENIIDESGMPKERFSAEFPKEGPSILRIQQVVRGDSAAYFCASSPTGTGYYGYTFGSGTRLTVV.

This chain links TRBV2 with TRBJ2-2, with 12 bases fitting TRBD2. Per the germline V gene, CDR1 is SNHLY and CDR2 is FYNNEI. The trim removed 10 bases at V and 7 bases at J, leaving 7 bases unmatched. This CDR3 has 14 amino acids. CDR3 sequence reads: CATLAGGPDGELFF. In DNA, the CDR3 is TGTGCCACCCTAGCGGGAGGGCCGGACGGGGAGCTGTTTTTT.

This sequence joins TRBV27 and TRBJ1-3; possibly TRBD1 for D (6 bases). In germline, CDR1 is MNHEY, CDR2 SMNVEV (reference sequence). The V and J ends lost 8 bases and 3 bases respectively, with 20 bases between them. The CDR3 has 16 residues. As DNA, the CDR3 is TGTGCCAGCTGGGCCGGATGGGGGGGCGTTGGAAACACCATATATTTT. This sequence encodes CASWAGWGGVGNTIYF.

The V gene is TRBV6-1, the J gene TRBJ2-3, with TRBD2 matching over 10 bases. Germline V gene sequence: CDR1 MNHNS, CDR2 SASEGT. Germline trimming cut 6 bases from V and 1 base from J; bases unmatched to any gene: 4. The CDR3 covers 15 residues. The CDR3 DNA reads as TGTGCCAGCAGGGCTCTAGCGGGAGGCACAGATACGCAGTATTTT. Its protein product is CASRALAGGTDTQYF.

V is TRBV9 and J is TRBJ2-7; 9 bases match TRBD2. Germline V gene lookup returns CDR1 SGDLS and CDR2 YYNGEE. V trimming: 0 bases; J trimming: 4 bases; junction bases outside the gene matches: 5. The CDR3 runs to 15 residues. The CDR3 sequence is CASSVGVAGVYEQYF. The CDR3 coding sequence is TGTGCCAGCAGCGTAGGTGTAGCGGGAGTGTACGAGCAGTACTTC.

Details on this clone: The identical CDR3 is also encoded by other nucleotide sequences in the sample. The gene calls are TRBV28 and TRBJ2-5, with no clear D. The J call is in doubt because the DNA end fits TRBJ2-7 better. CDR3 length: 12 residues. Germline V gene data show CDR1 as MDHEN and CDR2 as SYDVKM. The CDR3 DNA sequence: TGTGCCAGCAGTCTCCCCTCCTACGAGCAGTACTTC. Translated: CASSLPSYEQYF.

The chain employs TRBV28 and TRBJ2-7; D uncertain. CDR3 length equals 12 residues. In germline, CDR1 is MDHEN, CDR2 SYDVKM. V lost 4 bases, J lost 3 bases, and 7 bases lay in between. The CDR3 coding sequence is TGTGCCAGCAGTTCCGTGCTCTACGAGCAGTACTTC. Amino acids: CASSSVLYEQYF.